The rows below give T cell receptor beta chains drawn from one sample of a study of cytomegalovirus exposure and HLA in healthy donors. The table came from immunoSEQ multiplex PCR; TCRdb's copy has only in-frame clones and leaves some out. Of roughly 150,000 clones listed, about 74% are singletons. Sequencing used PBMCs. The receptors come from a male donor in good health and CMV-seronegative. The CDR3 runs from the conserved cysteine through the conserved F or W. D genes are given only for firm matches. The size entry is marked missing in some rows and otherwise reads once, few, many or a size class.

clone size	V gene	J gene	D gene	CDR3 protein	CDR3 DNA
.	TRBV7-3	TRBJ1-2	.	CASSLNGLGYTF	TGTGCCAGCAGCTTAAACGGACTTGGCTACACCTTC
once	TRBV6-6	TRBJ2-2	.	CASSYLETGELFF	TGTGCCAGCAGTTACCTAGAGACCGGGGAGCTGTTTTTT
.	TRBV28	TRBJ1-1	.	CASSLSPKKREDTEAFF	TGTGCCAGCAGTTTATCCCCTAAAAAAAGGGAGGACACTGAAGCTTTCTTT
.	TRBV4-3	TRBJ1-3	.	CASSYGAQGNTIYF	TGCGCCAGCAGCTATGGGGCTCAAGGAAACACCATATATTTT
.	TRBV27	TRBJ2-2	TRBD1	CASNWEQGAGELFF	TGTGCCAGCAATTGGGAACAGGGGGCCGGGGAGCTGTTTTTT
.	TRBV27	TRBJ1-5	.	CASSLSTGAAPQHF	TGTGCCAGCAGTTTATCAACGGGAGCGGCGCCCCAGCATTTT
few	TRBV11-2	TRBJ1-1	TRBD1	CASSWGQGATEAFF	TGTGCCAGCAGCTGGGGACAGGGGGCAACTGAAGCTTTCTTT
.	TRBV30	TRBJ1-5	TRBD1	CAWSVRGQGNQPQHF	TGTGCCTGGAGTGTAAGGGGACAGGGGAATCAGCCCCAGCATTTT
.	TRBV4-3	TRBJ1-4	.	CASSPGGTNEKLFF	TGCGCCAGCAGCCCCGGGGGAACTAATGAAAAACTGTTTTTT
.	TRBV15	TRBJ1-5	.	CATSRDLAGTNQPQHF	TGTGCCACCAGCAGAGATCTGGCAGGTACCAATCAGCCCCAGCATTTT
once	TRBV12-5	TRBJ2-7	.	CASGLSTYEQYF	TGTGCTAGTGGTTTATCTACCTACGAGCAGTACTTC
few	TRBV6-1	TRBJ1-1	.	CASSVGGRTSEAFF	TGTGCCAGCAGTGTGGGGGGGCGGACCTCTGAAGCTTTCTTT
few	TRBV6-1	TRBJ2-1	TRBD1	CASSERQGNYNEQFF	TGTGCCAGCAGTGAACGACAGGGGAACTACAATGAGCAGTTCTTC
.	TRBV19	TRBJ2-2	TRBD2	CASSPTTSGSRFTGELFF	TGTGCCAGTAGTCCCACGACTAGCGGGAGTCGGTTCACCGGGGAGCTGTTTTTT
few	TRBV12-5	TRBJ1-4	.	CASGPRLFF	TGTGCTAGTGGTCCCAGGCTGTTTTTT
few	TRBV5-5	TRBJ2-5	TRBD1	CASSLIMTGLGETQYF	TGTGCCAGCAGCTTAATTATGACAGGGCTCGGAGAGACCCAGTACTTC
medium-sized	TRBV9	TRBJ2-7	.	CASSPPTGTYEQYF	TGTGCCAGCAGCCCTCCGACGGGAACCTACGAGCAGTACTTC
.	TRBV7-2	TRBJ2-7	TRBD2	CASSFSVSGGTGSSGYF	TGTGCCAGCAGCTTTTCGGTTAGCGGGGGTACTGGCTCTTCCGGATACTTC
once	TRBV18	TRBJ2-2	.	CASSPPGRSWATGELFF	TGTGCCAGCTCACCGCCTGGGAGGTCCTGGGCAACCGGGGAGCTGTTTTTT
.	TRBV7-2	TRBJ2-1	.	CASSLSFGGYNEQFF	TGTGCCAGCAGCTTAAGCTTCGGGGGTTACAATGAGCAGTTCTTC
.	TRBV5-1	TRBJ2-3	.	CASSLEGAITQYF	TGCGCCAGCAGCTTGGAAGGAGCAATTACGCAGTATTTT
.	TRBV5-1	TRBJ2-1	.	CASSLGLGGEQFF	TGCGCCAGCAGCTTGGGACTAGGAGGTGAGCAGTTCTTC
.	TRBV5-1	TRBJ2-7	.	CASSLVGQPYEQYF	TGCGCCAGCAGCCTGGTCGGACAACCCTACGAGCAGTACTTC
.	TRBV28	TRBJ2-7	TRBD1	CASTRDSYYEQYF	TGTGCCAGCACACGGGACAGCTACTACGAGCAGTACTTC
.	TRBV21-1	TRBJ2-7	.	CASSPFWSRAYPNEQYF	TGTGCCAGCAGCCCCTTTTGGAGCAGGGCCTATCCGAACGAGCAGTACTTC
.	TRBV28	TRBJ2-7	TRBD1	CASISDRASDEQYF	TGTGCCAGCATCTCTGACAGGGCTTCGGACGAGCAGTACTTC
.	TRBV2	TRBJ1-2	TRBD1	CASTTSRGLGYTF	TGTGCCAGCACCACTTCCAGGGGGCTTGGCTACACCTTC
.	TRBV13	TRBJ2-5	TRBD1	CASILFRDRYQETQYF	TGTGCCAGCATCCTTTTCCGGGACAGGTACCAAGAGACCCAGTACTTC
.	TRBV15	TRBJ1-1	.	CATDEGENTEAFF	TGTGCCACCGACGAGGGAGAGAACACTGAAGCTTTCTTT
.	TRBV5-8	TRBJ1-4	.	CASVGGGNEKLFF	TGTGCCAGCGTGGGAGGGGGAAATGAAAAACTGTTTTTT
.	TRBV7-9	TRBJ2-7	.	CASSLGPRTRDTFYEQYF	TGTGCCAGCAGCTTAGGACCCCGAACTAGGGACACGTTCTACGAGCAGTACTTC
few	TRBV30	TRBJ2-7	TRBD1	CAWSVSRGYEQYF	TGTGCCTGGAGTGTAAGCAGGGGGTACGAGCAGTACTTC
once	TRBV7-2	TRBJ2-5	TRBD2	CASSFRLAGPQYF	TGTGCCAGCAGCTTCCGACTAGCGGGGCCCCAGTACTTC
few	TRBV27	TRBJ2-5	TRBD2	CASSSSRVAGQETQYF	TGTGCCAGCAGTTCCTCGCGAGTAGCGGGGCAAGAGACCCAGTACTTC
.	TRBV10-3	TRBJ2-7	TRBD1	CAISTGTAYEQYF	TGTGCCATCAGCACCGGGACAGCCTACGAGCAGTACTTC
.	TRBV29-1	TRBJ2-1	TRBD1	CSVPTTGGYYNEQFF	TGCAGCGTACCCACGACAGGGGGCTACTACAATGAGCAGTTCTTC
.	TRBV5-8	TRBJ2-2	.	CASRPGSSHGELFF	TGTGCCAGCAGGCCGGGTAGCTCCCACGGGGAGCTGTTTTTT
.	TRBV7-8	TRBJ2-6	TRBD2	CASSLVPSGRALPGANVLTF	TGTGCCAGCAGCTTAGTGCCTAGCGGGAGGGCCCTCCCTGGGGCCAACGTCCTGACTTTC
.	TRBV5-5	TRBJ1-2	.	CASSLEGEGNYGYTF	TGTGCCAGCAGCTTGGAAGGGGAGGGTAACTATGGCTACACCTTC
.	TRBV2	TRBJ1-5	TRBD1	CASGRTGDNQPQHF	TGTGCCAGCGGACGGACAGGGGACAATCAGCCCCAGCATTTT
once	TRBV5-1	TRBJ1-1	.	CASSLDSGVGGNTEAFF	TGCGCCAGCAGCTTGGATTCGGGGGTGGGGGGAAACACTGAAGCTTTCTTT
.	TRBV10-3	TRBJ2-7	TRBD1	CAIAQGIRDEQYF	TGTGCCATTGCACAGGGGATCCGCGACGAGCAGTACTTC
.	TRBV25-1	TRBJ2-3	.	CASSARDFKYTDTQYF	TGTGCCAGCAGTGCCCGGGATTTCAAGTACACAGATACGCAGTATTTT
few	TRBV2	TRBJ2-7	.	CASSEQGYEQYF	TGTGCCAGCAGTGAACAGGGCTACGAGCAGTACTTC
.	TRBV19	TRBJ2-2	.	CASSIDWRAGELFF	TGTGCCAGTAGTATAGATTGGAGGGCCGGGGAGCTGTTTTTT
.	TRBV5-8	TRBJ2-7	TRBD1	CASSLDRGYEQYF	TGTGCCAGCAGCTTGGACAGGGGTTACGAGCAGTACTTC
.	TRBV7-9	TRBJ1-4	TRBD1	CASSPQGNEKLFF	TGTGCCAGCAGCCCACAGGGGAATGAAAAACTGTTTTTT